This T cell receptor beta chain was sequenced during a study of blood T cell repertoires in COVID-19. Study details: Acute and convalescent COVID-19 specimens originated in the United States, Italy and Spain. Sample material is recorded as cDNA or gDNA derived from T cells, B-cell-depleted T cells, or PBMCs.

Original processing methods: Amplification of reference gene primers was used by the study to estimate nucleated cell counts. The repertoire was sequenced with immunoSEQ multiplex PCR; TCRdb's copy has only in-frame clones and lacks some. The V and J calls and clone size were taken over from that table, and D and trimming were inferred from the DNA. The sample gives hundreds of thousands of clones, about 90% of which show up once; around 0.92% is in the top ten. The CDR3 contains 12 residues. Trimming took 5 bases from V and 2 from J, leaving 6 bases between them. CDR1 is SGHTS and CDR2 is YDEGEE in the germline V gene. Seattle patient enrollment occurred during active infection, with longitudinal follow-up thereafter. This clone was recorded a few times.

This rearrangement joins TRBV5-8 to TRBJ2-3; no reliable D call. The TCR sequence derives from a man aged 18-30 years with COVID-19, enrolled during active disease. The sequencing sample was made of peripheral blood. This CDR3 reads CASRVVTDTQYF. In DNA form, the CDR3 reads TGTGCCAGCAGGGTAGTCACAGATACGCAGTATTTT.